Listed below are T cell receptor beta chains from one sample, sequenced in a study of blood T cell repertoires in COVID-19. Here immunoSEQ multiplex PCR was the method, and the copy in TCRdb shows in-frame clones only, minus some. The sample has 200,000 to 300,000 clones; around 80% are singletons. The specimen sequenced was peripheral blood. These receptors originate from a man between 60 and 75 years old with acute or convalescent COVID-19. CDR3s include the opening cysteine and the closing phenylalanine or tryptophan. Fields, in order: D gene, V gene, J gene, clone size, CDR3 protein, CDR3 DNA. The D gene is left open where the match is weak. Part of the rows lack a size; the others show once, few, many or a class for expanded clones.

d_call: TRBD1
v_call: TRBV7-2
j_call: TRBJ2-7
clone_size: -
cdr3_aa: CASSPTGDSGEQYF
cdr3_nt: TGTGCCAGCAGCCCGACAGGGGATTCGGGCGAGCAGTACTTC

d_call: TRBD1
v_call: TRBV29-1
j_call: TRBJ1-2
clone_size: -
cdr3_aa: CSVFRQGSIYGYTF
cdr3_nt: TGCAGCGTTTTCCGACAGGGGAGCATCTATGGCTACACCTTC

d_call: TRBD2
v_call: TRBV5-4
j_call: TRBJ2-7
clone_size: few
cdr3_aa: CASSIPNRLAGIYEQYF
cdr3_nt: TGTGCCAGCAGCATTCCCAACCGACTAGCGGGAATCTACGAGCAGTACTTC

d_call: TRBD2
v_call: TRBV7-6
j_call: TRBJ2-3
clone_size: -
cdr3_aa: CASSLVLAGGSDTQYF
cdr3_nt: TGTGCCAGCAGCTTAGTTCTAGCGGGGGGTTCAGATACGCAGTATTTT

d_call: -
v_call: TRBV20-1
j_call: TRBJ1-1
clone_size: -
cdr3_aa: CSASSRSLNTEAFF
cdr3_nt: TGCAGTGCTAGTTCACGGTCCCTGAACACTGAAGCTTTCTTT

d_call: TRBD1
v_call: TRBV5-1
j_call: TRBJ2-1
clone_size: once
cdr3_aa: CASSPRDSGDEQFF
cdr3_nt: TGCGCCAGCAGCCCCCGGGACAGTGGTGATGAGCAGTTCTTC

d_call: -
v_call: TRBV6-5
j_call: TRBJ2-7
clone_size: -
cdr3_aa: CASSSNYEQYF
cdr3_nt: TGTGCCAGCAGTTCAAACTACGAGCAGTACTTC

d_call: TRBD2
v_call: TRBV5-6
j_call: TRBJ2-1
clone_size: -
cdr3_aa: CASSFRLALVEQFF
cdr3_nt: TGTGCCAGCAGCTTTCGACTAGCTCTGGTAGAGCAGTTCTTC

d_call: -
v_call: TRBV11-2
j_call: TRBJ2-5
clone_size: -
cdr3_aa: CASLQALGGGETQYF
cdr3_nt: TGTGCCAGCCTACAAGCCTTAGGAGGCGGAGAGACCCAGTACTTC

d_call: -
v_call: TRBV11-2
j_call: TRBJ2-5
clone_size: -
cdr3_aa: CASSLQQETQYF
cdr3_nt: TGTGCCAGCAGCTTACAGCAAGAGACCCAGTACTTC

d_call: -
v_call: TRBV19
j_call: TRBJ1-4
clone_size: -
cdr3_aa: CASSTIDEKLFF
cdr3_nt: TGTGCCAGTAGTACGATAGATGAAAAACTGTTTTTT

d_call: -
v_call: TRBV6-1
j_call: TRBJ1-6
clone_size: -
cdr3_aa: CASSEQGIYNSPLHF
cdr3_nt: TGTGCCAGCAGTGAACAGGGGATTTATAATTCACCCCTCCACTTT

d_call: -
v_call: TRBV28
j_call: TRBJ2-3
clone_size: -
cdr3_aa: CASSSPTVPSTDTQYF
cdr3_nt: TGTGCCAGCAGTTCGCCGACAGTTCCGAGCACAGATACGCAGTATTTT

d_call: -
v_call: TRBV6-5
j_call: TRBJ1-1
clone_size: few
cdr3_aa: CASTDILNTEAFF
cdr3_nt: TGTGCCAGTACTGACATCTTGAACACTGAAGCTTTCTTT

d_call: TRBD1
v_call: TRBV28
j_call: TRBJ1-1
clone_size: -
cdr3_aa: CASSLPRTGNTEAFF
cdr3_nt: TGTGCCAGCAGTCTTCCCCGGACAGGGAACACTGAAGCTTTCTTT

d_call: -
v_call: TRBV2
j_call: TRBJ1-1
clone_size: -
cdr3_aa: CASSVTAQNTEAFF
cdr3_nt: TGTGCCAGCAGTGTTACAGCCCAAAACACTGAAGCTTTCTTT

d_call: -
v_call: TRBV7-2
j_call: TRBJ2-5
clone_size: few
cdr3_aa: CASSLSWLTQETQYF
cdr3_nt: TGTGCCAGCAGCTTATCTTGGCTTACACAAGAGACCCAGTACTTC

d_call: TRBD1
v_call: TRBV5-8
j_call: TRBJ1-2
clone_size: -
cdr3_aa: CASSATGYGYTF
cdr3_nt: TGTGCCAGCAGCGCGACAGGGTATGGCTACACCTTC

d_call: TRBD1
v_call: TRBV24-1
j_call: TRBJ1-2
clone_size: -
cdr3_aa: CATSDQDRAYSYGYTF
cdr3_nt: TGTGCCACCAGTGACCAGGACAGGGCCTACTCCTATGGCTACACCTTC

d_call: -
v_call: TRBV7-2
j_call: TRBJ2-3
clone_size: -
cdr3_aa: CASTLGDGDTQYF
cdr3_nt: TGTGCCAGCACCCTAGGAGATGGAGATACGCAGTATTTT

d_call: TRBD1
v_call: TRBV7-8
j_call: TRBJ2-6
clone_size: -
cdr3_aa: CASSSFRTGGTGANVLTF
cdr3_nt: TGTGCCAGCAGCTCCTTTCGGACAGGGGGCACTGGGGCCAACGTCCTGACTTTC

d_call: TRBD1
v_call: TRBV3-1/TRBV3-2
j_call: TRBJ1-1
clone_size: few
cdr3_aa: CASNRQGPGTEAFF
cdr3_nt: TGTGCCAGCAACCGACAGGGTCCCGGGACTGAAGCTTTCTTT

d_call: TRBD2
v_call: TRBV10-3
j_call: TRBJ2-2
clone_size: few
cdr3_aa: CAISGTSGSVTGELFF
cdr3_nt: TGTGCCATCAGTGGGACTAGCGGGAGCGTTACCGGGGAGCTGTTTTTT

d_call: TRBD2
v_call: TRBV4-1
j_call: TRBJ2-7
clone_size: -
cdr3_aa: CASSHLPGLADSYEQYF
cdr3_nt: TGCGCCAGCAGCCATTTACCGGGACTAGCGGACTCCTACGAGCAGTACTTC

d_call: -
v_call: TRBV7-9
j_call: TRBJ1-6
clone_size: -
cdr3_aa: CASSSQGDSPLHF
cdr3_nt: TGTGCCAGCAGCTCACAGGGAGATTCACCCCTCCACTTT

d_call: -
v_call: TRBV3-1/TRBV3-2
j_call: TRBJ2-1
clone_size: -
cdr3_aa: CASSQFLPWEHNEQFF
cdr3_nt: TGTGCCAGCAGCCAATTCCTCCCCTGGGAGCACAATGAGCAGTTCTTC

d_call: -
v_call: TRBV3-1/TRBV3-2
j_call: TRBJ2-7
clone_size: many
cdr3_aa: CASSQGDSEQYF
cdr3_nt: TGTGCCAGCAGCCAGGGGGACTCCGAGCAGTACTTC

d_call: -
v_call: TRBV30
j_call: TRBJ1-6
clone_size: -
cdr3_aa: CAWSVLRSPLHF
cdr3_nt: TGTGCCTGGAGTGTACTAAGATCACCCCTCCACTTT

d_call: -
v_call: TRBV7-8
j_call: TRBJ1-5
clone_size: few
cdr3_aa: CASSLGGDQPQHF
cdr3_nt: TGTGCCAGCAGCTTAGGGGGCGATCAGCCCCAGCATTTT

d_call: TRBD1
v_call: TRBV5-1
j_call: TRBJ2-7
clone_size: -
cdr3_aa: CASSWGQGSGEQYF
cdr3_nt: TGCGCCAGCAGCTGGGGACAGGGATCGGGCGAGCAGTACTTC

d_call: -
v_call: TRBV2
j_call: TRBJ1-2
clone_size: -
cdr3_aa: CASSATGGVGYTF
cdr3_nt: TGTGCCAGCAGTGCGACAGGTGGCGTAGGCTACACCTTC

d_call: -
v_call: TRBV7-9
j_call: TRBJ2-7
clone_size: -
cdr3_aa: CASSLGDYWEQYF
cdr3_nt: TGTGCCAGCAGCCTGGGAGACTATTGGGAGCAGTACTTC

d_call: TRBD2
v_call: TRBV9
j_call: TRBJ2-3
clone_size: -
cdr3_aa: CASSVAGGPSTDTQYF
cdr3_nt: TGTGCCAGCAGCGTAGCGGGGGGGCCTAGCACAGATACGCAGTATTTT

d_call: TRBD1
v_call: TRBV6-2/TRBV6-3
j_call: TRBJ2-7
clone_size: -
cdr3_aa: CASSTGQGPYEQYF
cdr3_nt: TGTGCCAGCAGTACCGGACAGGGGCCCTACGAGCAGTACTTC

d_call: TRBD1
v_call: TRBV11-3
j_call: TRBJ2-7
clone_size: -
cdr3_aa: CASSLVRGHEQYF
cdr3_nt: TGTGCCAGCAGCTTAGTTAGGGGGCACGAGCAGTACTTC

d_call: -
v_call: TRBV28
j_call: TRBJ2-6
clone_size: -
cdr3_aa: CASSSATGASGANVLTF
cdr3_nt: TGTGCCAGCAGTTCGGCGACAGGCGCCTCTGGGGCCAACGTCCTGACTTTC

d_call: -
v_call: TRBV7-2
j_call: TRBJ2-7
clone_size: -
cdr3_aa: CASSLNGRAYEQYF
cdr3_nt: TGTGCCAGCAGCTTAAACGGGCGGGCCTACGAGCAGTACTTC

d_call: TRBD1
v_call: TRBV6-1
j_call: TRBJ1-5
clone_size: few
cdr3_aa: CASSEAPGGMYSNQPQHF
cdr3_nt: TGTGCCAGCAGTGAAGCCCCAGGGGGCATGTATAGCAATCAGCCCCAGCATTTT

d_call: -
v_call: TRBV28
j_call: TRBJ1-6
clone_size: -
cdr3_aa: CASSLRHNNSPLHF
cdr3_nt: TGTGCCAGCAGTTTAAGACACAATAATTCACCCCTCCACTTT

d_call: TRBD1
v_call: TRBV3-1/TRBV3-2
j_call: TRBJ1-2
clone_size: -
cdr3_aa: CASRQEGGQANGYTF
cdr3_nt: TGTGCCAGCAGACAAGAGGGGGGACAGGCGAATGGCTACACCTTC

d_call: TRBD2
v_call: TRBV14
j_call: TRBJ2-1
clone_size: -
cdr3_aa: CASSLAGIYNEQFF
cdr3_nt: TGTGCCAGCAGCCTAGCGGGGATCTACAATGAGCAGTTCTTC

d_call: -
v_call: TRBV7-9
j_call: TRBJ2-2
clone_size: -
cdr3_aa: CASLSMGGTGELFF
cdr3_nt: TGTGCCAGCCTCTCGATGGGGGGCACCGGGGAGCTGTTTTTT

d_call: TRBD1
v_call: TRBV10-1
j_call: TRBJ1-6
clone_size: -
cdr3_aa: CASSAGTGYNSPLHF
cdr3_nt: TGCGCCAGCAGTGCCGGGACAGGCTATAATTCACCCCTCCACTTT

d_call: -
v_call: TRBV29-1
j_call: TRBJ2-7
clone_size: -
cdr3_aa: CSVRRENYEQYF
cdr3_nt: TGCAGCGTTAGAAGGGAGAACTACGAGCAGTACTTC

d_call: TRBD2
v_call: TRBV5-4
j_call: TRBJ2-5
clone_size: once
cdr3_aa: CASGLAGQETQYF
cdr3_nt: TGTGCCAGCGGGCTAGCGGGGCAAGAGACCCAGTACTTC

d_call: -
v_call: TRBV15
j_call: TRBJ1-2
clone_size: -
cdr3_aa: CATSSGTSYGYTF
cdr3_nt: TGTGCCACCAGCTCAGGGACTAGCTATGGCTACACCTTC

d_call: -
v_call: TRBV5-6
j_call: TRBJ2-5
clone_size: -
cdr3_aa: CASSASRGAWETQYF
cdr3_nt: TGTGCCAGCAGCGCCTCCAGGGGGGCATGGGAGACCCAGTACTTC

d_call: -
v_call: TRBV11-3
j_call: TRBJ2-7
clone_size: -
cdr3_aa: CASSSRLSYEQYF
cdr3_nt: TGTGCCAGCAGCTCCCGACTCTCCTACGAGCAGTACTTC

d_call: -
v_call: TRBV5-4
j_call: TRBJ2-4
clone_size: -
cdr3_aa: CASSLPGAAKNIQYF
cdr3_nt: TGTGCCAGCAGCTTGCCAGGGGCGGCCAAAAACATTCAGTACTTC

d_call: -
v_call: TRBV3-1/TRBV3-2
j_call: TRBJ1-2
clone_size: few
cdr3_aa: CASSHGQKVDGYTF
cdr3_nt: TGTGCCAGCAGCCATGGACAGAAAGTCGATGGCTACACCTTC

d_call: -
v_call: TRBV30
j_call: TRBJ1-3
clone_size: -
cdr3_aa: CAWSAGDLGDTIYF
cdr3_nt: TGTGCCTGGAGTGCAGGGGACCTCGGCGACACCATATATTTT

d_call: -
v_call: TRBV7-9
j_call: TRBJ1-1
clone_size: -
cdr3_aa: CASSFRRVNTEAFF
cdr3_nt: TGTGCCAGCAGCTTTAGGAGGGTGAACACTGAAGCTTTCTTT

d_call: TRBD1
v_call: TRBV6-6
j_call: TRBJ2-5
clone_size: -
cdr3_aa: CASSRQGAQETQYF
cdr3_nt: TGTGCCAGCAGTCGACAGGGGGCTCAAGAGACCCAGTACTTC

d_call: -
v_call: TRBV3-1/TRBV3-2
j_call: TRBJ1-6
clone_size: -
cdr3_aa: CASSQSWRGGDSPLHF
cdr3_nt: TGTGCCAGCAGCCAAAGTTGGCGGGGTGGCGATTCACCCCTCCACTTT

d_call: -
v_call: TRBV28
j_call: TRBJ2-7
clone_size: -
cdr3_aa: CASSPGGGSYEQYF
cdr3_nt: TGTGCCAGCAGTCCGGGGGGCGGCTCCTACGAGCAGTACTTC